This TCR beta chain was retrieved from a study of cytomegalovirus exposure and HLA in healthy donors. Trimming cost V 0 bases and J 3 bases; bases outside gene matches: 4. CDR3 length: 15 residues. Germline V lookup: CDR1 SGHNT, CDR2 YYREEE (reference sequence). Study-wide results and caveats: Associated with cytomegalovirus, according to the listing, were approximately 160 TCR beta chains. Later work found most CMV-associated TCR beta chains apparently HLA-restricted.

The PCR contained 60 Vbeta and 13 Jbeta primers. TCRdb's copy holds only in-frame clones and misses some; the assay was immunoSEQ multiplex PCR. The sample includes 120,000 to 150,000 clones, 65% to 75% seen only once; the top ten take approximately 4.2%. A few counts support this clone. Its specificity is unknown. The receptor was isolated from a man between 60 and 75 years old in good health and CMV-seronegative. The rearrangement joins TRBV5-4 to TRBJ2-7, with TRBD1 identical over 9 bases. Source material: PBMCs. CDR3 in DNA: TGTGCCAGCAGCTTGGAGTTGGACAGGGGCTACGAGCAGTACTTC. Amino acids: CASSLELDRGYEQYF.